This record concerns one T cell receptor (beta chain) sequence. Antigen specificity is unknown. There are 12 residues in the CDR3. Trimming shortened V by 5 bases and J by 9 bases, and 11 bases separated the two germline ends. These data belong to a study of CD8 T cells in Susac syndrome. Broader study findings: Regarding the TCR sequencing and HLA analysis, the study admitted that a relatively small number of individuals were involved.

Isolation of CD8+ and CD4+ T cells was performed negatively, whereas enrichment of TEMRA cells was done by FACS. A quantity of about 0.5 to 1 ug RNA underwent reverse transcription using random hexamers. Coverage of TCR beta CDR3 amplification by immunoSEQ multiplex PCR extended to 54 Vbeta and 13 Jbeta. Each CDR3 protein is one row after TCRdb ran MiXCR on the immunoSEQ multiplex PCR reads. Of over 150,000 distinct CDR3 sequences in the sample, about 95% were seen once. The sequenced sample was CD4+ T cells from PBMCs. The chain combines TRBV12-3 or TRBV12-4 with TRBJ2-4; D perhaps matches TRBD1 (5 bases). The sequence derives from a human donor with multiple sclerosis. The CDR3 DNA reads as TGTGCCAGCAGTCCCCGACAGCGCATTCAGTACTTC. Protein: CASSPRQRIQYF.